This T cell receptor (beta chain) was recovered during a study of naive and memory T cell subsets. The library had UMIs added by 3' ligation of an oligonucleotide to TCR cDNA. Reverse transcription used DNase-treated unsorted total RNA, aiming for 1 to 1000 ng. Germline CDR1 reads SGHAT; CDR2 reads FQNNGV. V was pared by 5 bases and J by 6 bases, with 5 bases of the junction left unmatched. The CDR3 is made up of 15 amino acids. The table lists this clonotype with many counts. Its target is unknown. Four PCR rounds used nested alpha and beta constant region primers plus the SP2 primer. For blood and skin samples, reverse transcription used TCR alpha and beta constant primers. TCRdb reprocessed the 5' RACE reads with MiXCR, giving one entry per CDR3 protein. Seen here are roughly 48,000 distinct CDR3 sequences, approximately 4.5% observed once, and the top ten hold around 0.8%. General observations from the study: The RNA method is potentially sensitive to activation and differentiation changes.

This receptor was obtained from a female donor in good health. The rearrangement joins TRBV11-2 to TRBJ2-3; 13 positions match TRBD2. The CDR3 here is CASSLRLAGGDTQYF. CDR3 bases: TGTGCCAGCAGCCTCCGACTAGCGGGAGGTGATACGCAGTATTTT.